This T cell receptor (beta chain) was recorded in a study of blood T cell repertoires in COVID-19. Looking at the study overall: Some COVID-19 samples were acute and others convalescent; all came from the United States, Italy and Spain. PBMCs, B-cell-depleted T cells, or T cells were the source of the cDNA or gDNA that made up the material.

In this sample, this clone turned up once. Original processing notes: Estimation of nucleated cell counts relied on the amplification of reference gene primers. The protocol was immunoSEQ multiplex PCR, while the TCRdb copy is restricted to in-frame clones and leaves out a portion. That table is the source of V, J and clone size, and D and trimming were worked out from the DNA. This sample carries 30,000 to 40,000 clones, about 90% of them seen once, and the ten largest clones take 5% to 7%. The CDR3 contains 13 residues. CDR1 and CDR2 from the germline V gene are SGHTA and FQGNSA. V was clipped by 2 bases and J by 8 bases; unmatched bases: 3.

The chain couples TRBV7-2 to TRBJ2-1; 7 nucleotides align to TRBD2. This clonotype originated in a human donor in a cohort sampled during active COVID-19. The sample was peripheral blood. The DNA for the CDR3 is TGTGCCAGCAGCTTATGGACTAGTGATGAGCAGTTCTTC. It translates to CASSLWTSDEQFF.